These 12 T cell receptor beta chains were sequenced from one sample in a study of cytomegalovirus exposure and HLA in healthy donors. Profiling relied on immunoSEQ multiplex PCR, and the TCRdb table lists in-frame clones only, not all of them. The sample holds 45,000 to 65,000 clones; about nine tenths are singletons and the top ten take roughly 8.4%. The sequenced sample was PBMCs. These receptors were collected from a young woman in good health and CMV-seropositive.

J is TRBJ2-1 and V is TRBV6-1; 9 bases fit TRBD2. Germline loops: CDR1 MNHNS, CDR2 SASEGT. The CDR3 runs 16 residues. V dropped 1 base and J dropped 4; count of bases not matched to a gene: 5. Here the CDR3 DNA reads TGTGCCAGCAGTGAAGGGGCGGGGGGGCTATACAATGAGCAGTTCTTC. It is translated as CASSEGAGGLYNEQFF.

V and J are TRBV7-2 and TRBJ1-2; 10 bases are shared with TRBD1. V trimming: 4 bases; J trimming: 7 bases; junction bases outside the gene matches: 3. The length of the CDR3 is 13 residues. Germline values: CDR1 SGHTA, CDR2 FQGNSA. Written as DNA, the CDR3 is TGTGCCAGCAGCTACGGACAGGGGGGTGGCTACACCTTC. Translation gives CASSYGQGGGYTF.

This sequence joins TRBV7-2 and TRBJ1-2, with a tentative D call TRBD1 (6 bases). V gave up 0 bases and J gave up 7 bases, with 18 bases separating them. This CDR3 region has 16 residues. CDR1 and CDR2 from the germline V gene are SGHTA and FQGNSA. The CDR3 spells CASSLASGSQGGGYTF. The DNA of the CDR3 is TGTGCCAGCAGCTTAGCGAGCGGATCACAAGGGGGTGGCTACACCTTC.

This rearrangement joins TRBV28 to TRBJ2-3; maybe TRBD2 (7 bases). The CDR3 loop spans 16 amino acids. The V gene's germline CDR1 is MDHEN and CDR2 SYDVKM. Between the trimmed V and J ends, which lost 3 bases and 3 bases, there was a span of 16 bases. Written as DNA, the CDR3 is TGTGCCAGCAGTTTTCATGGGGGGGGGCTGACAGATACGCAGTATTTT. Translation gives CASSFHGGGLTDTQYF.

The V gene is TRBV30, the J gene TRBJ2-7, with TRBD1 as a possible D gene (6 bases). V dropped 1 base and J dropped 6 bases, with 25 bases sitting between them. This CDR3 spans 17 amino acids. Germline V gene lookup returns CDR1 GTSNPN and CDR2 SVGIG (reference sequence). The CDR3 nucleotides read TGTGCCTGGAGTGCGGGACGGCACACAGGGTCCATCTCCGAGCAGTACTTC. Its protein product is CAWSAGRHTGSISEQYF.

This chain joins TRBV7-2 and TRBJ2-3; 10 bases are a match to TRBD2. Germline lookup yields CDR1 SGHTA and CDR2 FQGNSA. The length of the CDR3 is 13 residues. Trimming removed 6 bases from V and 5 bases from J; junction bases left unmatched: 2. CDR3 nucleotide sequence: TGTGCCAGCAGTTCTAGCGGGGGAGATACGCAGTATTTT. Its translation is CASSSSGGDTQYF. The full variable domain, completed using reference TRBV7-2 and TRBJ2-3, is GAGVSQSPSNKVTEKGKDVELRCDPISGHTALYWYRQSLGQGLEFLIYFQGNSAPDKSGLPSDRFSAERTGGSVSTLTIQRTQQEDSAVYLCASSSSGGDTQYFGPGTRLTVL.

The genes are TRBV5-1 and TRBJ2-5, with 11 bases that match TRBD2. Germline CDR1 SGHRS, CDR2 YFSETQ. The CDR3 is 15 residues long. V dropped 5 bases and J dropped 3; count of bases not matched to a gene: 6. CDR3 region: CASRILGLAEETQYF. CDR3 nucleotides: TGCGCCAGCAGAATCTTGGGACTAGCGGAAGAGACCCAGTACTTC.

The rearrangement joins TRBV5-1 to TRBJ1-5, with TRBD1 matching over 11 bases. Losses at the gene ends were 4 bases for V and 6 bases for J; bases not matched to a gene: 6. The CDR3 is made up of 15 amino acids. Germline V gene sequence: CDR1 SGHRS, CDR2 YFSETQ. CDR3 protein: CASSKGQGGGQPQHF. DNA of the CDR3: TGCGCCAGCAGCAAGGGACAGGGGGGAGGTCAGCCCCAGCATTTT.

The V gene is TRBV6-1, the J gene TRBJ2-2, with 11 bases that match TRBD2. Germline V gene lookup returns CDR1 MNHNS and CDR2 SASEGT. The CDR3 has 15 amino acids. V was clipped by 10 bases and J by 1 base; unmatched bases: 5. CDR3 in DNA: TGTGCCACCCGTAGCGGGGGGGAGAACACCGGGGAGCTGTTTTTT. Its translation: CATRSGGENTGELFF.

This chain joins TRBV5-1 and TRBJ2-7; 8 nucleotides line up with TRBD1. Looked up from germline, CDR1 is SGHRS and CDR2 is YFSETQ. The CDR3 is 15 amino acids. After removal of 4 bases from V and 4 bases from J, the junction contained 10 bases not matched to a gene. In DNA form, the CDR3 reads TGCGCCAGCAGCCAAACAACAGGGGGTGTTTACGAGCAGTACTTC. Its translation: CASSQTTGGVYEQYF. The variable domain in full, with the rest retrieved from reference TRBV5-1 and TRBJ2-7, is KAGVTQTPRYLIKTRGQQVTLSCSPISGHRSVSWYQQTPGQGLQFLFEYFSETQRNKGNFPGRFSGRQFSNSRSEMNVSTLELGDSALYLCASSQTTGGVYEQYFGPGTRLTVT.

The genes are TRBV10-3 and TRBJ1-2; the match to TRBD1 covers 9 bases. Germline-derived CDR1 and CDR2 are ENHRY and SYGVKD. Trimming removed 4 bases from V and 0 bases from J; junction bases left unmatched: 0. The CDR3 extends over 14 amino acids. The CDR3 nucleotides are TGTGCCATCAGTGGGACAGGGGCTAACTATGGCTACACCTTC. This gives the protein CAISGTGANYGYTF.

V usage is TRBV5-6 and J usage is TRBJ1-2; 8 nucleotides line up with TRBD1. The germline gives CDR1 SGHDT, CDR2 YYEEEE. The ends lost 3 bases at V and 4 bases at J; junction bases unmatched: 2. This CDR3 is built from 13 residues. The CDR3 region is CASSSGQAYGYTF. DNA for the CDR3: TGTGCCAGCAGCTCGGGACAGGCCTATGGCTACACCTTC.